The source of this T cell receptor beta chain is a study of T cells expressing NK-cell markers. Germline V gives CDR1 SGDLS, CDR2 YYNGEE. The CDR3 has 15 residues. TCRdb reprocessed the 5' RACE reads and keeps a single row for each CDR3 protein, giving no DNA. In total, the table holds about 460,000 distinct CDR3 sequences. J is TRBJ2-1 and V is TRBV9; TCRdb's D call, TRBD2, is unchecked because there is no DNA. The sample comprised blood T cells: a sorted CD56 or NKG2C T cell subset, CD4+ or CD8+ T cells, or bulk PBMC T cells (not recorded which). The clonotype comes from a woman between 50 and 59 years old in good health. The CDR3 reads CASSPRDSLNNEQFF. The whole variable domain, filled in from reference TRBV9 and TRBJ2-1, reads DSGVTQTPKHLITATGQRVTLRCSPRSGDLSVYWYQQSLDQGLQFLIQYYNGEERAKGNILERFSAQQFPDLHSELNLSSLELGDSALYFCASSPRDSLNNEQFFGPGTRLTVL.